This T cell receptor (beta chain) comes out of a study of molecular identifiers for immune sequencing clone quantification. Naive CD8 T cells were FACS-sorted by CD8+CD4-CCR7+CD45RA+ markers. V gave up 4 bases and J gave up 5 bases, with 12 bases separating them. CDR1 and CDR2 from the germline V gene are LNHDA and SQIVND (reference sequence). The CDR3 spans 13 residues. TCRdb re-analysed the PCR reads in MiXCR, keeping a single row per CDR3 protein. The data contain around 470,000 distinct CDR3 sequences, around a fifth of them seen just once; the ten biggest clones take up 0.65% to 0.95%. This chain links TRBV19 with TRBJ2-7; perhaps TRBD1 as D (6 bases). This receptor was taken from a human donor in good health. Some libraries in this study had Jurkat cell RNA spiked in. The sample taken for sequencing was naive CD8+ T cells from blood, with Jurkat cell RNA spiked in. The subset denotes: FACS-sorted CD8+CD4-CCR7+CD45RA+ naive T cells. CDR3 DNA: TGTGCCAGTAGTAGGCAGGGGCCCAACGAGCAGTACTTC. This gives the protein CASSRQGPNEQYF.